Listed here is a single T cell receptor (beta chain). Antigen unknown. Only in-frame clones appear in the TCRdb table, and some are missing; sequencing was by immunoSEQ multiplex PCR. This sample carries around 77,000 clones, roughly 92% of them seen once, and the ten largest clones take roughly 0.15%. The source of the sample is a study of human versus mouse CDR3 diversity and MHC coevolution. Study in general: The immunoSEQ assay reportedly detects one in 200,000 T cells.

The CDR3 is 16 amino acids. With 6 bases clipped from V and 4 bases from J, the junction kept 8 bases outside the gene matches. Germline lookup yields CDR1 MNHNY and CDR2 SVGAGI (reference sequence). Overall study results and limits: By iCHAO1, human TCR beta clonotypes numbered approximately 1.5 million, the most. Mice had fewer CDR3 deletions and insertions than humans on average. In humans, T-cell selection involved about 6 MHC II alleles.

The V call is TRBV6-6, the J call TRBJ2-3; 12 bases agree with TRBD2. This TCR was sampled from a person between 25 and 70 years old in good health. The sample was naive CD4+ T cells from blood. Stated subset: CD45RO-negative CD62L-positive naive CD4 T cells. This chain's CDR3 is CASSRLAGEGADTQYF. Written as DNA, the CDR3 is TGTGCCAGCAGCCGACTAGCGGGAGAGGGGGCAGATACGCAGTATTTT.